These 17 T cell receptor beta chains were all obtained from the same sample, sequenced in a study of shared clonotypes between healthy human individuals. Produced via immunoSEQ multiplex PCR; TCRdb's table is partial and in-frame only. The sample shows about 610,000 clones, approximately 97% of them seen only once. Sequencing was carried out using naive CD4+ T cells sorted from blood. The subset was: CD45RA+ positively selected. The receptors stem from a woman aged 25 to 39 in good health.

Only one count was recorded for this clone. The CDR3: CASSPGAGGTTYEQYF. The DNA of the CDR3 is TGTGCCAGCAGCCCAGGCGCCGGGGGGACGACCTACGAGCAGTACTTC. The chain carries TRBV9 and TRBJ2-7, with 7 bases that match TRBD2. V lost 4 bases and J lost 2; bases outside the gene matches: 12. This CDR3 has 16 amino acids. Germline lookup yields CDR1 SGDLS and CDR2 YYNGEE.

The V call is TRBV5-1, the J call TRBJ2-7; D is undetermined. CDR3 length: 13 amino acids. CDR1 and CDR2 (germline): SGHRS, YFSETQ. Between the trimmed V and J ends, which lost 4 bases and 3 bases, there was a span of 11 bases. The CDR3 sequence: CASSPDAYYEQYF. The CDR3 DNA is TGCGCCAGCAGCCCCGACGCATACTACGAGCAGTACTTC.

The CDR3 here is CASSVWDGLSGNTIYF. Written as DNA, the CDR3 is TGTGCCAGCAGCGTTTGGGACGGTCTCTCTGGAAACACCATATATTTT. The chain uses TRBV9 and TRBJ1-3, with TRBD1 as a possible D gene (5 bases). The CDR3 runs 16 residues. From germline, CDR1 is SGDLS and CDR2 YYNGEE. Trimming cost V 2 bases and J 0 bases, with 12 bases left between them.

V is TRBV15 and J is TRBJ1-2; a weak D match, TRBD1 (6 bases). The CDR3 runs to 14 residues. CDR1 and CDR2 (germline): LNHNV, YYDKDF (reference sequence). V was clipped by 6 bases and J by 3 bases, with 14 bases between them. In DNA form, the CDR3 reads TGTGCCACCAGTTCTCGGGGGGCGCACTATGGCTACACCTTC. Its translation is CATSSRGAHYGYTF. Combining the CDR3 with reference TRBV15 and TRBJ1-2 gives the whole variable domain DAMVIQNPRYQVTQFGKPVTLSCSQTLNHNVMYWYQQKSSQAPKLLFHYYDKDFNNEADTPDNFQSRRPNTSFCFLDIRSPGLGDTAMYLCATSSRGAHYGYTFGSGTRLTVV.

J is TRBJ2-7 and V is TRBV19, with 13 bases matching TRBD2. Unmatched junction bases numbered 6, after V lost 1 base and J lost 0 bases. This CDR3 is built from 18 residues. Germline V lookup: CDR1 LNHDA, CDR2 SQIVND (reference sequence). For the CDR3, the DNA is TGTGCCAGTAGTATAGGCGGACTAGCGGGAGACCGCTCCTACGAGCAGTACTTC. This codes for CASSIGGLAGDRSYEQYF.

The chain has TRBV11-2 and TRBJ2-5; no clear D gene. The CDR3 totals 13 residues. The V gene's germline CDR1 is SGHAT and CDR2 FQNNGV. Trimming left V 0 bases short and J 4 bases short, with 6 bases between. CDR3 in amino acids: CASSLDYGETQYF. The CDR3 DNA reads as TGTGCCAGCAGCTTAGACTATGGAGAGACCCAGTACTTC. Combining the CDR3 with reference TRBV11-2 and TRBJ2-5 gives the whole variable domain EAGVAQSPRYKIIEKRQSVAFWCNPISGHATLYWYQQILGQGPKLLIQFQNNGVVDDSQLPKDRFSAERLKGVDSTLKIQPAKLEDSAVYLCASSLDYGETQYFGPGTRLLVL.

This chain uses TRBV6-5 with TRBJ2-1; 10 positions match TRBD1. V was clipped by 8 bases and J by 3 bases; unmatched bases: 4. From germline, CDR1 is MNHEY and CDR2 SVGAGI. This CDR3 has 14 residues. The CDR3 DNA reads as TGTGCCAGCCACCGGGACAGGGGCTACAATGAGCAGTTCTTC. Protein: CASHRDRGYNEQFF.

This clone was counted a single time. V is TRBV5-1 and J is TRBJ2-3; 9 nucleotides align to TRBD1. The CDR3 runs to 19 residues. CDR1 and CDR2 (germline): SGHRS, YFSETQ. Germline trimming cut 4 bases from V and 0 bases from J; bases unmatched to any gene: 15. This CDR3 reads CASSGTGWKRDDSTDTQYF. The CDR3, as DNA: TGCGCCAGCAGCGGGACAGGGTGGAAGAGGGATGATAGCACAGATACGCAGTATTTT. Complete variable domain (other parts from reference TRBV5-1 and TRBJ2-3): KAGVTQTPRYLIKTRGQQVTLSCSPISGHRSVSWYQQTPGQGLQFLFEYFSETQRNKGNFPGRFSGRQFSNSRSEMNVSTLELGDSALYLCASSGTGWKRDDSTDTQYFGPGTRLTVL.

The genes are TRBV20-1 and TRBJ2-5, with unresolved D. The last part of the DNA fits TRBJ2-7 better; the J call may be wrong. Germline loops: CDR1 DFQATT, CDR2 SNEGSKA (reference sequence). The CDR3 length is 11 residues. Here the CDR3 DNA reads TGCAGTGCTAGAAGATCAAACGAGCAGTACTTC. It specifies CSARRSNEQYF.

The chain carries TRBV5-8 and TRBJ2-3; possibly TRBD2 for D (5 bases). The V and J ends lost 2 bases and 6 bases respectively, with 13 bases between them. The CDR3 covers 14 residues. In germline, CDR1 is SGHTS, CDR2 YDEGEE. CDR3 in DNA: TGTGCCAGCAGCTTAAGTGGGAGAAGGGATACGCAGTATTTT. It translates to CASSLSGRRDTQYF.

The chain links TRBV7-6 to TRBJ2-7; 7 bases fit TRBD2. This CDR3 comprises 15 residues. The germline V gene has CDR1 SGHVS and CDR2 FNYEAQ. J gave up 4 bases and V 5 bases, and 11 bases lay outside the gene matches. The CDR3 loop is CASSPRMGGPYEQYF. The CDR3 DNA is TGTGCCAGCAGCCCCCGTATGGGAGGGCCTTACGAGCAGTACTTC.

Regarding this clone: Distinct nucleotide sequences in the sample also encode this CDR3. J is TRBJ1-5 and V is TRBV6-1, with D possibly TRBD1 on 5 matching bases. V dropped 6 bases and J dropped 6 bases, with 12 bases sitting between them. The CDR3 extends over 13 amino acids. Germline CDR1 reads MNHNS; CDR2 reads SASEGT. CDR3: CASRGGSSQPQHF. The CDR3 coding sequence is TGTGCCAGCAGGGGGGGTTCGAGTCAGCCCCAGCATTTT.

The chain uses TRBV5-1 and TRBJ2-3; 8 nucleotides agree with TRBD2. Per the germline V gene, CDR1 is SGHRS and CDR2 is YFSETQ. The CDR3 covers 17 residues. With V trimmed by 1 base and J by 4 bases, 11 bases remained unmatched. Written as DNA, the CDR3 is TGCGCCAGCAGCTTGACCACAGGGACTAGAGGGGCAGATACGCAGTATTTT. It encodes CASSLTTGTRGADTQYF.

The chain is built from TRBV9 and TRBJ1-1, with no clear D. CDR1 and CDR2 from the germline V gene are SGDLS and YYNGEE. There are 15 residues in the CDR3. Deletions cut 0 bases from V and 4 bases from J, with 13 bases between. This chain's CDR3 is CASSVGSGRGTEAFF. CDR3 DNA sequence: TGTGCCAGCAGCGTAGGTTCAGGTCGTGGCACTGAAGCTTTCTTT.

This clone is a singleton in its sample. The gene calls are TRBV11-2 and TRBJ2-3, with 12 bases fitting TRBD2. The V segment lost 5 bases and the J segment 2 bases; nucleotides outside the gene matches: 5. The CDR3 consists of 16 residues. Germline lookup yields CDR1 SGHAT and CDR2 FQNNGV. CDR3 sequence (DNA): TGTGCCAGCAGCCCCGGACTAGCGGGACTCACAGATACGCAGTATTTT. Translating gives CASSPGLAGLTDTQYF.

This clone was seen only once. This chain joins TRBV27 and TRBJ2-1; 10 bases fit TRBD2. Germline assignment: CDR1 MNHEY and CDR2 SMNVEV (reference sequence). V lost 7 bases and J lost 7; bases outside the gene matches: 10. This CDR3 has 15 residues. CDR3 in DNA: TGTGCCAGCACTTCCAGGACTAGCGGATTAAATGAGCAGTTCTTC. As protein: CASTSRTSGLNEQFF.

This chain connects TRBV19 to TRBJ1-4, with no clear D. The CDR3 totals 12 residues. V was cut by 11 bases and J by 4 bases, with 11 bases left in between. The V gene's germline CDR1 is LNHDA and CDR2 SQIVND (reference sequence). In DNA, the CDR3 is TGTGCCGTGATGGATCTTAATGAAAAACTGTTTTTT. Protein product: CAVMDLNEKLFF.